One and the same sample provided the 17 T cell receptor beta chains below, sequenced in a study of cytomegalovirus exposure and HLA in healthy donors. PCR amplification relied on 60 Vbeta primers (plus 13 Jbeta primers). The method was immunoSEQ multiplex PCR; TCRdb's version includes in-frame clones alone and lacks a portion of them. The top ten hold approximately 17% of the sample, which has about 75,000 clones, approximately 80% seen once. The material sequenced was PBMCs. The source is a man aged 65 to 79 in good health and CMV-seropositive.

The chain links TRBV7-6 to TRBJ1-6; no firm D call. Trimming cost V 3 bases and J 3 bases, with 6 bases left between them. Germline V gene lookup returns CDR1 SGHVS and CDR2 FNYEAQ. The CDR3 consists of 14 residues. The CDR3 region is CASSFQVYNSPLHF. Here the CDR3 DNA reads TGTGCCAGCAGCTTTCAGGTCTATAATTCACCCCTCCACTTT.

The CDR3 DNA reads TGTGCAAGTCGGGGGACACCTGCAACTAATGAAAAACTGTTTTTT. This encodes CASRGTPATNEKLFF. The chain links TRBV12-2 to TRBJ1-4; no DNA check was done on the table's D call, TRBD1. TRBV12-2 has pseudogene status. The length of the CDR3 is 15 residues.

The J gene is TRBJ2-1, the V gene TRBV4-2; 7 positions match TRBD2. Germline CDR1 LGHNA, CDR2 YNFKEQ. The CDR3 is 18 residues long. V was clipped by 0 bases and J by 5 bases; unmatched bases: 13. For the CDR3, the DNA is TGTGCCAGCAGCCAAGAAAGTATTGCTAGCGGCTCGAACAATGAGCAGTTCTTC. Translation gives CASSQESIASGSNNEQFF.

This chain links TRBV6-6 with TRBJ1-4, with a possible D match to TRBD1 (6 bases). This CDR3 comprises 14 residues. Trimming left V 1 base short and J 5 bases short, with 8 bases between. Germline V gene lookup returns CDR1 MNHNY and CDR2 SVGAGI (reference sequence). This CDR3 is CASSYFGQNEKLFF. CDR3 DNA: TGTGCCAGCAGTTACTTTGGACAGAATGAAAAACTGTTTTTT.

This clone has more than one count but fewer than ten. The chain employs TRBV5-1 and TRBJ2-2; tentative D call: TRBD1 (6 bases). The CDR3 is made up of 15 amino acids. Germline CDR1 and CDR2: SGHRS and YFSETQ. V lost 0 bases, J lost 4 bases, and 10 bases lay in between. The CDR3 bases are TGCGCCAGCAGCTTGGGGGGGCGCGGCACCGGGGAGCTGTTTTTT. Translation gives CASSLGGRGTGELFF.

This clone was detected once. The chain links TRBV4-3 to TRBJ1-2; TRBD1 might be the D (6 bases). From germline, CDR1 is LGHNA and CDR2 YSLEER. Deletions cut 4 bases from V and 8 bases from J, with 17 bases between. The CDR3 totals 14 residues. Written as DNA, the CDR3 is TGCGCCAGCAGCCCTATACAGGGTTCATACGGCTACACCTTC. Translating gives CASSPIQGSYGYTF.

CDR3 loop: CASSPAGFSGGRRGEQFF. The CDR3 coding sequence is TGTGCCAGCAGCCCGGCGGGGTTCAGCGGGGGCAGGAGGGGTGAGCAGTTCTTC. This chain connects TRBV5-6 to TRBJ2-1; 8 nucleotides line up with TRBD2. The V gene's germline CDR1 is SGHDT and CDR2 YYEEEE. After removal of 4 bases from V and 9 bases from J, the junction contained 21 bases not matched to a gene. This CDR3 has 18 residues.

The CDR3 nucleotides are TGTGCCAGTAACCGCGGACAGGGGCCCTACGAGCAGTACTTC. Amino acids: CASNRGQGPYEQYF. The chain employs TRBV19 and TRBJ2-7, with 9 bases identical to TRBD1. Germline V gene sequence: CDR1 LNHDA, CDR2 SQIVND (reference sequence). CDR3 length equals 14 residues. J lost 2 bases, V lost 7 bases, and 6 bases had no gene match.

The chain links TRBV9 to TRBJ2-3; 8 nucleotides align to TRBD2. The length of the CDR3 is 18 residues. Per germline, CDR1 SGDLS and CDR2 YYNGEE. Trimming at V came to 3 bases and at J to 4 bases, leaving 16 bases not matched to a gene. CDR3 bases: TGTGCCAGCAGCGAGACTCTCCCCGGACTAGCAAGGTCAGATACGCAGTATTTT. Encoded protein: CASSETLPGLARSDTQYF.

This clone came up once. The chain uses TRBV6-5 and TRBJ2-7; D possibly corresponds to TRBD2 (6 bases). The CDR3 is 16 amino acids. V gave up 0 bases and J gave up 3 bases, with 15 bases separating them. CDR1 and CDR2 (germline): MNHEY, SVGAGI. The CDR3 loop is CASSYSIGGSGYEQYF. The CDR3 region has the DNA TGTGCCAGCAGTTACTCGATTGGCGGTAGCGGCTACGAGCAGTACTTC.

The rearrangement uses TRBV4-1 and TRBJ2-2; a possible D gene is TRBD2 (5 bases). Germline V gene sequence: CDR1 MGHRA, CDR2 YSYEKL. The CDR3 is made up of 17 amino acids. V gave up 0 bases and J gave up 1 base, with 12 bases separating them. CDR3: CASSQDGRVRNTGELFF. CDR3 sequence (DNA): TGCGCCAGCAGCCAAGATGGGCGGGTAAGGAACACCGGGGAGCTGTTTTTT.

CDR3 residues: CASSTQQGPNYGYTF. The CDR3 DNA follows: TGTGCCAGCAGTACCCAACAGGGACCTAACTATGGCTACACCTTC. This chain connects TRBV6-1 to TRBJ1-2; D may be TRBD1 (6 bases). V was shortened by 5 bases and J by 0 bases, with 13 bases between the two germline ends. The CDR3 consists of 15 residues. CDR1 is MNHNS and CDR2 is SASEGT in the germline V gene.

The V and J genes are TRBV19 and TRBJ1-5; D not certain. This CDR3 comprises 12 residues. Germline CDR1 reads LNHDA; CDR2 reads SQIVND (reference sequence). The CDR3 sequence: CAGGGGNQPQHF. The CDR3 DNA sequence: TGTGCAGGAGGTGGGGGCAATCAGCCCCAGCATTTT.

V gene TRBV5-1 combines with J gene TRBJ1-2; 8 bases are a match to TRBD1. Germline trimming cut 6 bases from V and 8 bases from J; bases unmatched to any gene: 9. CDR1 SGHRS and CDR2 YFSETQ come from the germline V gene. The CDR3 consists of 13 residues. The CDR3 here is CASTLGQVEGYTF. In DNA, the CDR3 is TGCGCCAGCACCCTGGGACAGGTCGAAGGCTACACCTTC.

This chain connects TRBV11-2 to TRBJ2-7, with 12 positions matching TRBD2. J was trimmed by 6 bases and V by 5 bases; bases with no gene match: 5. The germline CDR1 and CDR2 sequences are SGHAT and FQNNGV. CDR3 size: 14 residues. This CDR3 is CASSHGLAGTEQYF. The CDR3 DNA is TGTGCCAGCAGCCACGGACTAGCGGGGACCGAGCAGTACTTC.

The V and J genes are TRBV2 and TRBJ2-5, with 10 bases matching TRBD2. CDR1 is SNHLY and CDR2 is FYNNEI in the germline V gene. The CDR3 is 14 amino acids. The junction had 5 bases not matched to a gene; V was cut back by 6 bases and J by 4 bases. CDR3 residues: CASRNSGGRETQYF. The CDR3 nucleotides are TGTGCCAGCAGAAATAGCGGGGGGAGAGAGACCCAGTACTTC.

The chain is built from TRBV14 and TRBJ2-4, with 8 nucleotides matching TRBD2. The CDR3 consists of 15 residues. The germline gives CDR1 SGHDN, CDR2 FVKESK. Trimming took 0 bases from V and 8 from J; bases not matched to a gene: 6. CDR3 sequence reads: CASSQDTSGRDIQYF. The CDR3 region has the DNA TGTGCCAGCAGCCAAGACACTAGCGGTAGAGACATTCAGTACTTC.